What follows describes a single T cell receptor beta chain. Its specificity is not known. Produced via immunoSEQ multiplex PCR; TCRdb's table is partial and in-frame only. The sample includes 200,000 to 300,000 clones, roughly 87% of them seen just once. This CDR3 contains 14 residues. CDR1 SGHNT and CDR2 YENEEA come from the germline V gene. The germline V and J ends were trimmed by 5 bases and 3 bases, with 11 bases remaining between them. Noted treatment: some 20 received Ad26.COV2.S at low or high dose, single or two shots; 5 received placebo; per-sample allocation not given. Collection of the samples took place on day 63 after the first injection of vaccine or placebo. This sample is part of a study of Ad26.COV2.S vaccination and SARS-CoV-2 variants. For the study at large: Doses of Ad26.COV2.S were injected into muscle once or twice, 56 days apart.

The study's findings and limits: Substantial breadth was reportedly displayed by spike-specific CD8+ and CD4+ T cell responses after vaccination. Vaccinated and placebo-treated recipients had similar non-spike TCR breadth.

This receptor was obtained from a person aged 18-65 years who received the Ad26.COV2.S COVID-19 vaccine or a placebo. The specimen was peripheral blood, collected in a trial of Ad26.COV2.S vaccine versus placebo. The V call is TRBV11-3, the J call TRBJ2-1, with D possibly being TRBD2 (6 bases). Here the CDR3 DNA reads TGTGCCAGCAGCCGTCGGGGGATCTACAATGAGCAGTTCTTC. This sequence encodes CASSRRGIYNEQFF.